The rows below give T cell receptor beta chains drawn from one sample of a study of control samples from healthy donors and cancer patients. The assay was immunoSEQ multiplex PCR, and TCRdb's table has in-frame clones only and misses some. The sample shows more than 100,000 clones, approximately 90% of them seen only once. The sample consisted of blood. The receptors shown here come from a woman between 18 and 30 years old in good health. The CDR3 runs from the conserved cysteine through the conserved F or W. Fields, in order: clone size, D gene, V gene, J gene, CDR3 protein, CDR3 DNA. A D gene is named only where the DNA matches it firmly. The listing skips clone size in some rows; elsewhere it reads once, few, many or a size class.

NA	TRBD2	TRBV4-2	TRBJ2-2	CASSPRTSGYTGELFF	TGTGCCAGCAGCCCCCGGACTAGCGGATACACCGGGGAGCTGTTTTTT
NA	NA	TRBV7-2	TRBJ2-3	CASSKGRGYTDTQYF	TGTGCCAGCAGCAAGGGGAGAGGGTACACAGATACGCAGTATTTT
NA	NA	TRBV7-3	TRBJ2-1	CASSLDGSYNEQFF	TGTGCCAGCAGCTTAGACGGAAGCTACAATGAGCAGTTCTTC
NA	NA	TRBV24-1	TRBJ2-2	CATRGQGTGELFF	TGTGCCACCAGGGGGCAGGGCACCGGGGAGCTGTTTTTT
NA	TRBD2	TRBV7-3	TRBJ2-3	CASSLGVRGDTDTQYF	TGTGCCAGCAGCTTAGGGGTGCGGGGGGACACAGATACGCAGTATTTT
NA	NA	TRBV12-5	TRBJ1-5	CASGSQGIGNQPQHF	TGTGCTAGTGGTTCGCAGGGCATCGGCAATCAGCCCCAGCATTTT
NA	TRBD2	TRBV3-1/TRBV3-2	TRBJ2-3	CASSPIVAGATDTQYF	TGTGCCAGCAGCCCCATCGTAGCGGGAGCCACAGATACGCAGTATTTT
NA	NA	TRBV9	TRBJ1-2	CASSRTGIGYTF	TGTGCCAGCAGCCGAACAGGGATAGGCTACACCTTC
medium-sized	TRBD2	TRBV15	TRBJ2-7	CATSSKRGLSYEQYF	TGTGCCACCAGCAGCAAGCGGGGCCTCTCCTACGAGCAGTACTTC
NA	TRBD1	TRBV7-9	TRBJ1-1	CAIPRGPGQGHTEAFF	TGTGCCATACCCAGGGGGCCGGGACAGGGGCACACTGAAGCTTTCTTT
once	NA	TRBV7-3	TRBJ2-1	CASSLFSGPYNEQFF	TGTGCCAGCAGCTTATTCTCGGGGCCCTACAATGAGCAGTTCTTC
NA	TRBD1	TRBV27	TRBJ1-2	CASSLRQGYGYTF	TGTGCCAGCAGTTTGAGACAGGGATATGGCTACACCTTC
NA	TRBD1	TRBV30	TRBJ1-2	CAWSVGTDHNYGYTF	TGTGCCTGGAGTGTGGGGACAGACCATAACTATGGCTACACCTTC
NA	NA	TRBV10-1	TRBJ2-3	CARESGPADTQYF	TGCGCCAGGGAGTCCGGGCCCGCAGATACGCAGTATTTT
few	TRBD2	TRBV27	TRBJ2-7	CASSLSGLAGGEQYF	TGTGCCAGCAGTTTATCTGGACTAGCGGGAGGCGAGCAGTACTTC
NA	NA	TRBV7-2	TRBJ2-2	CASSLLANTGELFF	TGTGCCAGCAGCTTGTTAGCGAACACCGGGGAGCTGTTTTTT
NA	TRBD2	TRBV7-9	TRBJ2-1	CASRLPGLGTNEQFF	TGTGCCAGCAGATTACCGGGACTAGGGACCAATGAGCAGTTCTTC
NA	TRBD2	TRBV28	TRBJ2-1	CASRRGGGVAYNEQFF	TGTGCCAGCAGGCGCGGGGGGGGCGTGGCCTACAATGAGCAGTTCTTC
NA	NA	TRBV5-1	TRBJ2-5	CASSLEETQYF	TGCGCCAGCAGCTTGGAGGAGACCCAGTACTTC
once	NA	TRBV13	TRBJ1-4	CASSLGGPNEKLFF	TGTGCCAGCAGCTTAGGGGGACCTAATGAAAAACTGTTTTTT
NA	TRBD1	TRBV28	TRBJ2-7	CASSPGQETRRYF	TGTGCCAGCTCTCCGGGACAGGAGACTCGGAGGTACTTC
NA	NA	TRBV7-6	TRBJ2-5	CASSPQETQYF	TGTGCCAGCAGCCCACAAGAGACCCAGTACTTC
NA	NA	TRBV9	TRBJ2-6	CASSVVDRTSGANVLTF	TGTGCCAGCAGCGTAGTAGACAGAACCTCTGGGGCCAACGTCCTGACTTTC
NA	NA	TRBV9	TRBJ1-4	CASPGGRPEKLFF	TGTGCCAGCCCCGGGGGTCGTCCTGAAAAACTGTTTTTT
NA	NA	TRBV19	TRBJ1-1	CASSTYYREGRKAFF	TGTGCCAGTAGTACTTACTACAGGGAAGGTCGAAAGGCTTTCTTT
once	NA	TRBV9	TRBJ2-7	CASSPGFSSGRYEQYF	TGTGCCAGCAGCCCCGGTTTTTCTTCAGGGCGCTACGAGCAGTACTTC
NA	NA	TRBV9	TRBJ2-2	CASSVNTGFTGELFF	TGTGCCAGCAGCGTCAATACAGGGTTCACCGGGGAGCTGTTTTTT
NA	NA	TRBV19	TRBJ2-1	CASSITGSYNEQFF	TGTGCCAGTAGTATTACAGGCTCCTACAATGAGCAGTTCTTC
NA	TRBD1	TRBV28	TRBJ1-3	CASTGDRANTIYF	TGTGCCAGCACCGGGGACAGGGCGAACACCATATATTTT
NA	TRBD1	TRBV7-2	TRBJ2-5	CASSLLGQGAGETQYF	TGTGCCAGCAGCTTACTGGGGCAGGGGGCAGGAGAGACCCAGTACTTC
once	NA	TRBV11-1	TRBJ2-2	CASSVAVNTGELFF	TGTGCCAGCAGCGTAGCGGTGAACACCGGGGAGCTGTTTTTT
NA	NA	TRBV5-1	TRBJ1-4	CASSLAGTLSEKLFF	TGCGCCAGCAGCTTGGCCGGGACACTTAGTGAAAAACTGTTTTTT
NA	TRBD2	TRBV10-3	TRBJ2-3	CATKREDTDTQYF	TGTGCCACCAAGCGGGAGGACACAGATACGCAGTATTTT
NA	NA	TRBV28	TRBJ2-7	CASSSLPGQHEQYF	TGTGCCAGCAGCTCATTACCCGGCCAGCACGAGCAGTACTTC
NA	NA	TRBV6-2/TRBV6-3	TRBJ2-3	CASSYGPGLSTDTQYF	TGTGCCAGCAGTTACGGTCCGGGACTTAGCACAGATACGCAGTATTTT
NA	TRBD1	TRBV30	TRBJ1-2	CAWSVARLRDSTNYGYTF	TGTGCCTGGAGTGTAGCTCGACTCCGGGACAGTACTAACTATGGCTACACCTTC
NA	TRBD1	TRBV9	TRBJ1-1	CASSVSGQGKNTEAFF	TGTGCCAGCAGCGTATCCGGACAGGGAAAGAACACTGAAGCTTTCTTT
NA	TRBD1	TRBV7-8	TRBJ2-3	CASSMRQGSTDTQYF	TGTGCCAGCAGCATGAGACAGGGCAGCACAGATACGCAGTATTTT
NA	NA	TRBV19	TRBJ2-1	CASSITGNEQFF	TGTGCCAGTAGTATTACAGGGAATGAGCAGTTCTTC
NA	TRBD1	TRBV13	TRBJ2-7	CASSLKDRGRTLPYEQYF	TGTGCCAGCAGCTTGAAGGACAGGGGGCGAACTCTACCCTACGAGCAGTACTTC
NA	TRBD2	TRBV6-1	TRBJ2-1	CASSEERLAGFLGPFYNEQFF	TGTGCCAGCAGTGAAGAGAGACTAGCGGGGTTCTTGGGGCCTTTCTACAATGAGCAGTTCTTC
NA	NA	TRBV9	TRBJ2-7	CASSVGLSADF	TGTGCCAGCAGCGTGGGACTTTCAGCGGACTTC
NA	TRBD1	TRBV4-3	TRBJ2-3	CASRRGLYPTDTQYF	TGCGCCAGCAGAAGGGGGCTCTACCCCACCGATACGCAGTATTTT